This T cell receptor (beta chain) was captured by sequencing in a study of blood T cell repertoires in COVID-19. Authors' processing steps: Estimated nucleated cell counts came from reference gene primer amplification. The assay was immunoSEQ multiplex PCR, and TCRdb's table has in-frame clones only and misses some. V and J calls and clone size are copied from that table; D and trimming were computed from the DNA. The sample yields about 180,000 clones, roughly 88% seen once. Participant age was roughly 18 to 90 years, and participants resided in roughly 24 US areas. Participants were placed into cohorts based on the clinical history they reported. Two negative PCRs, clearance, or symptom resolution had been documented for recovered Cohort 3 donors. After removal of 0 bases from V and 6 bases from J, the junction contained 7 bases not matched to a gene. Germline CDR1 is MNHEY and CDR2 is SVGAGI. The CDR3 sequence is 15 residues long.

The chain couples TRBV6-5 to TRBJ1-2; 7 bases are shared with TRBD1. The TCR sequence derives from a woman in her twenties or thirties who had recovered from COVID-19. Sequencing was performed on PBMCs or T cells enriched from blood (not recorded which). The chain's CDR3 is CASSYSRTGAHGYTF. The DNA of the CDR3 is TGTGCCAGCAGTTACTCGAGGACAGGAGCCCATGGCTACACCTTC.